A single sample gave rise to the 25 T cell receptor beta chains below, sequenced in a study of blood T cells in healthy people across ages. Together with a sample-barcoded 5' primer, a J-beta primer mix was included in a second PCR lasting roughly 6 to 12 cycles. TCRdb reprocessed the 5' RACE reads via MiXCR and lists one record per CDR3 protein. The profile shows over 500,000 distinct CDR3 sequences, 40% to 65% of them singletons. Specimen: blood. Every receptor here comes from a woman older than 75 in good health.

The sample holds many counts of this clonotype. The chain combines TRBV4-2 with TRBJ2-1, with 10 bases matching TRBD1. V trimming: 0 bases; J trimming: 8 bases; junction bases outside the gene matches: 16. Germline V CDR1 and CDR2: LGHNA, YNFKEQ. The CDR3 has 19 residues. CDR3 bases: TGTGCCAGCAGCCAAGATCCCCGGGGACGGGACAGGGGATTGCATGAGCAGTTCTTC. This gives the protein CASSQDPRGRDRGLHEQFF.

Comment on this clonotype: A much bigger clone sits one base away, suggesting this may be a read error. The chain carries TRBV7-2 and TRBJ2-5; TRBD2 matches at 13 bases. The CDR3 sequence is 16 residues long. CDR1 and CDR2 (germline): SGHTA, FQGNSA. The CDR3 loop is CAGSLVGTSGAETQYF. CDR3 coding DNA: TGTGCCGGCAGCTTAGTTGGGACTAGCGGGGCTGAGACCCAGTACTTC.

DNA of the CDR3: TGTGCCAGCAAAACGAGGGGATATGAAAAACTGTTTTTT. Residues: CASKTRGYEKLFF. The gene calls are TRBV28 and TRBJ1-4; weak D call: TRBD1 (5 bases). V dropped 7 bases and J dropped 6 bases, with 12 bases sitting between them. CDR3 length: 13 amino acids. Germline assignment: CDR1 MDHEN and CDR2 SYDVKM.

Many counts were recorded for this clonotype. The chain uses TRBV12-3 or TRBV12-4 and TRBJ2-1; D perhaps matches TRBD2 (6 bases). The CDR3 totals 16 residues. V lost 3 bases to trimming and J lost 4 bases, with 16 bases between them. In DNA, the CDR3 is TGTGCCAGCAGTTTTTTGCGGACTACGCCTTACAATGAGCAGTTCTTC. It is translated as CASSFLRTTPYNEQFF.

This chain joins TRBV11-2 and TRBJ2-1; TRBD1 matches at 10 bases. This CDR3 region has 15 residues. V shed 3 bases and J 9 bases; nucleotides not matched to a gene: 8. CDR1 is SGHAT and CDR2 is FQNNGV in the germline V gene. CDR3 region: CASSLTGGYSSEQFF. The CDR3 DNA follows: TGTGCCAGCAGCTTGACAGGGGGCTATAGTAGTGAGCAGTTCTTC.

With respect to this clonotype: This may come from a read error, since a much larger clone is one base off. In DNA, the CDR3 is TGCAGCGTTGTGAGAGACAGGGGTCTTGCCCTCTCCTACAATGAGCAGTTCTTC. This translates into CSVVRDRGLALSYNEQFF. This chain uses TRBV29-1 with TRBJ2-1, with 8 bases fitting TRBD1. The CDR3 is made up of 18 amino acids. Germline assignment: CDR1 SQVTM and CDR2 ANQGSEA. V shed 4 bases and J 0 bases; nucleotides not matched to a gene: 14.

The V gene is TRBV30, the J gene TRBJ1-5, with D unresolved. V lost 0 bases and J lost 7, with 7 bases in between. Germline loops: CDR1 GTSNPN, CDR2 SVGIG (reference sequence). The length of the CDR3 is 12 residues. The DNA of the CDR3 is TGTGCCTGGAGTGTCGACATGCAGCCCCAGCATTTT. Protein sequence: CAWSVDMQPQHF. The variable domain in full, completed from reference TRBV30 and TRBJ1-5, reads SQTIHQWPATLVQPVGSPLSLECTVEGTSNPNLYWYRQAAGRGLQLLFYSVGIGQISSEVPQNLSASRPQDRQFILSSKKLLLSDSGFYLCAWSVDMQPQHFGDGTRLSIL.

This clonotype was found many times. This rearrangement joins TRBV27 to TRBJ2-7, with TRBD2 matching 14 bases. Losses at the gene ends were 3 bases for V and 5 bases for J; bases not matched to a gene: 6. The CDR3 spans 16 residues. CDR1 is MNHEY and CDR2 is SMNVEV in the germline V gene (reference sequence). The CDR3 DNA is TGTGCCAGCAGTTTTTGGACTAGCGGGAGGACAGACGAGCAGTACTTC. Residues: CASSFWTSGRTDEQYF.

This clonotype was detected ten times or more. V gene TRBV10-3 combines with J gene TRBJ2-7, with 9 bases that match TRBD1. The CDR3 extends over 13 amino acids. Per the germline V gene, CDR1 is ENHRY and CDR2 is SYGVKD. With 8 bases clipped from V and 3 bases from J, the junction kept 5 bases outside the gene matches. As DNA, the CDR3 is TGTGCCATCGGGACAGGGTTGGACTACGAGCAGTACTTC. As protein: CAIGTGLDYEQYF.

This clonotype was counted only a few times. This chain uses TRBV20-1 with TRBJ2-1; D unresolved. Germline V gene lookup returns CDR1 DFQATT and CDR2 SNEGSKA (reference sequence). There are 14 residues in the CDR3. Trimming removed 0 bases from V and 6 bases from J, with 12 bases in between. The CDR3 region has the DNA TGCAGTGCTAGAGATGGATACGATAGCAATGAGCAGTTCTTC. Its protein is CSARDGYDSNEQFF.

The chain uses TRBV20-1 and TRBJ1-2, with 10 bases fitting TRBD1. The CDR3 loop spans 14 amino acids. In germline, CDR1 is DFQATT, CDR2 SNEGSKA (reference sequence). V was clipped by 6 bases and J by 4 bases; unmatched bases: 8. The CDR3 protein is CSATPGQGTYGYTF. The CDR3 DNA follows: TGCAGTGCCACCCCGGGACAGGGGACCTATGGCTACACCTTC.

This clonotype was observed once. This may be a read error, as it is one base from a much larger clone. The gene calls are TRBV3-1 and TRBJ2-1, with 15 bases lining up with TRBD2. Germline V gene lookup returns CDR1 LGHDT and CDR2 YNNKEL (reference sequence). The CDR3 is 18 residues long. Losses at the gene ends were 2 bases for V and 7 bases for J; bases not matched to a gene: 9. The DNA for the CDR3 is TGTGCCAGCAGCCAAATTATTCCCGGGACTAGCGGGGGGAATGAGCAGTTCTTC. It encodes CASSQIIPGTSGGNEQFF.

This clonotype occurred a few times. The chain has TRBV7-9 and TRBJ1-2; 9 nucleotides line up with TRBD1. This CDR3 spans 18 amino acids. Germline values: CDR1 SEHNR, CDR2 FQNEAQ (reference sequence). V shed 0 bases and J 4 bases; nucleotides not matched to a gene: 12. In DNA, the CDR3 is TGTGCCAGCAGCTTAGCCAAAACCGGGACAGGGAGCGCCTATGGCTACACCTTC. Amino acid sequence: CASSLAKTGTGSAYGYTF.

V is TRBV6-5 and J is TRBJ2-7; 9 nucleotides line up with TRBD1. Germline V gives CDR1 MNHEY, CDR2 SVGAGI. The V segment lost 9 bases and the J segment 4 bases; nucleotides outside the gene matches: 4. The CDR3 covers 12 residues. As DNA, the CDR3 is TGTGCCAGTTGGACAGGGGCTTACGAGCAGTACTTC. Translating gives CASWTGAYEQYF.

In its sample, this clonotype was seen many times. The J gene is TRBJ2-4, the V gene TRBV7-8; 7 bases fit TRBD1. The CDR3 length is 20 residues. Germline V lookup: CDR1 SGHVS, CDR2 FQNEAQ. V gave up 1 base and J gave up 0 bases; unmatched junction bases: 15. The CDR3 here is CASSLVAGQETFLAKNIQYF. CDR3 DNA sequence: TGTGCCAGCAGCTTAGTGGCCGGACAGGAAACATTCTTAGCCAAAAACATTCAGTACTTC.

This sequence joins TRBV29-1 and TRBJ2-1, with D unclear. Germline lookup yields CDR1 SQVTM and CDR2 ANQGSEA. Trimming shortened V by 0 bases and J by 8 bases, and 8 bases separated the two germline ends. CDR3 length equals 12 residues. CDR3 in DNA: TGCAGCGTTGAAGATCTAGGTTATGAGCAGTTCTTC. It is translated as CSVEDLGYEQFF.

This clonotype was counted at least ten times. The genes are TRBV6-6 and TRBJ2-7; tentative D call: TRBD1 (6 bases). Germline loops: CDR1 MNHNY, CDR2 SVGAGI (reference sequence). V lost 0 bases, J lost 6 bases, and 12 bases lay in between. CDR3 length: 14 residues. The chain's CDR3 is CASSYSKRGSEQYF. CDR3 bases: TGTGCCAGCAGTTACTCGAAGAGGGGGAGCGAGCAGTACTTC.

Here the CDR3 DNA reads TGCAGTGCTAGAGATATCACTAGCGAGAGTCAGACCCAGTACTTC. This gives the protein CSARDITSESQTQYF. The V call is TRBV20-1, the J call TRBJ2-7; TRBD2 aligns across 7 bases. The DNA end is more similar to TRBJ2-5, so the J call may be wrong. This CDR3 contains 15 residues. Germline V gene sequence: CDR1 DFQATT, CDR2 SNEGSKA (reference sequence).

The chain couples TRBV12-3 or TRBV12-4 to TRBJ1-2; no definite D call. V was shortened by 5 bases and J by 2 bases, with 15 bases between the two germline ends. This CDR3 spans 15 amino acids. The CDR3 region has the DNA TGTGCCAGCAGTCCGTCGGGAGGGCCGAACTATGGCTACACCTTC. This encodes CASSPSGGPNYGYTF.

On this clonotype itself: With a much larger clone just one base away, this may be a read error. CDR3 sequence (DNA): TGTGCCAGCAGCATACTAGCGGGAGTTCCAGAGACGCAGTATTTT. It codes for CASSILAGVPETQYF. The chain couples TRBV7-2 to TRBJ2-3; TRBD2 aligns across 11 bases. The length of the CDR3 is 15 residues. Germline V gene data show CDR1 as SGHTA and CDR2 as FQGNSA.

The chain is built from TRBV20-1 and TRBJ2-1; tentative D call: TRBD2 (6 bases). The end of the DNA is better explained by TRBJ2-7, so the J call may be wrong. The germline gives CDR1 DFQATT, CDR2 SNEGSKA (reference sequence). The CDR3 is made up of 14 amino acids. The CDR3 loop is CSARRGSSYNEQYF. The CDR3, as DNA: TGCAGTGCTAGACGGGGGAGTTCCTACAATGAGCAGTACTTC.

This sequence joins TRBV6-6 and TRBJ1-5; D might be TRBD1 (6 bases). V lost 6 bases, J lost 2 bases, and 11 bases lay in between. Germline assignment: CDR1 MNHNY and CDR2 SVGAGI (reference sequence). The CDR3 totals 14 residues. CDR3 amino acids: CASSADSRNQPQHF. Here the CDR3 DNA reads TGTGCCAGCAGCGCGGACAGCCGCAATCAGCCCCAGCATTTT.

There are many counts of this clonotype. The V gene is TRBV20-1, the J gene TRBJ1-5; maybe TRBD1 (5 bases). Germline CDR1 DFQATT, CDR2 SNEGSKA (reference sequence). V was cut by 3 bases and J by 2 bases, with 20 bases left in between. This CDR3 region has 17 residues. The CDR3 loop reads CSASKTSGRGGNQPQHF. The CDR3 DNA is TGCAGTGCTAGTAAGACCAGCGGGAGAGGGGGCAATCAGCCCCAGCATTTT.

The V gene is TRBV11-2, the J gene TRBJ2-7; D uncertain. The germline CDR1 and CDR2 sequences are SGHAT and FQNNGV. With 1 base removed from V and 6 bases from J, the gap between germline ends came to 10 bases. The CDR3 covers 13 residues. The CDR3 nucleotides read TGTGCCAGCAGCTTAGGGGCTGTTGGCGAGCAGTACTTC. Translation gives CASSLGAVGEQYF.

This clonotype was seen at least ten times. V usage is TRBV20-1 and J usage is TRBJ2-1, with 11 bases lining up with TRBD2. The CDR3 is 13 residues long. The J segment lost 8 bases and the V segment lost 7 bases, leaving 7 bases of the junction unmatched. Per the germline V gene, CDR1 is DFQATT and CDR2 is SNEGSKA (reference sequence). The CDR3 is CSVTSGNRYEQFF. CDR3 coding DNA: TGCAGTGTGACTAGCGGGAATCGCTATGAGCAGTTCTTC.